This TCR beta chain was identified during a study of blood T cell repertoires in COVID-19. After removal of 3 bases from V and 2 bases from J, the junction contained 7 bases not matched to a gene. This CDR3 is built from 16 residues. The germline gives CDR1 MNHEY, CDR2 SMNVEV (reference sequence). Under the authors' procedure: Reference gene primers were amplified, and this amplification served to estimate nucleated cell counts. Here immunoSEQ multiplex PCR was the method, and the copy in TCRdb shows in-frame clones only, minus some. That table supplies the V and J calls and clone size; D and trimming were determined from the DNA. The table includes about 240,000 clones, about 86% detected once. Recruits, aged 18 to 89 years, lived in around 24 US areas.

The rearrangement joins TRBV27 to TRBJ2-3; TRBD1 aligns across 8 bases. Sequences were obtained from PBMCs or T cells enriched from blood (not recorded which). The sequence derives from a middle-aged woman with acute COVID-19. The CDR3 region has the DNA TGTGCCAGCAGTTTTCGCAGGGGGCTTGACACAGATACGCAGTATTTT. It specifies CASSFRRGLDTDTQYF.